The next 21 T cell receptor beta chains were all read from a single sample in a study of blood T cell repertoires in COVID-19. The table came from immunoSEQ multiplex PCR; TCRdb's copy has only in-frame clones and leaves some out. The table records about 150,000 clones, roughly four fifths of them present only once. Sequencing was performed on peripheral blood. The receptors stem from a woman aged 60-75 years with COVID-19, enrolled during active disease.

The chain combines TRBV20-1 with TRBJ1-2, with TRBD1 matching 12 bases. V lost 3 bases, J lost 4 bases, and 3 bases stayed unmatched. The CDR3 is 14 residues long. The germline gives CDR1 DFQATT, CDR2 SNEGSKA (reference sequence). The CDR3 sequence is CSASGTGGFYGYTF. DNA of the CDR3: TGCAGTGCTAGTGGGACAGGGGGCTTCTATGGCTACACCTTC.

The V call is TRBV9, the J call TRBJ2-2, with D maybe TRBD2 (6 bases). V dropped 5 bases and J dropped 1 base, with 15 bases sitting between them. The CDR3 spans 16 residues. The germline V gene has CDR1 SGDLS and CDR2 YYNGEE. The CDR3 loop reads CASRAPGLVNTGELFF. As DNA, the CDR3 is TGTGCCAGCAGGGCCCCGGGACTGGTGAACACCGGGGAGCTGTTTTTT.

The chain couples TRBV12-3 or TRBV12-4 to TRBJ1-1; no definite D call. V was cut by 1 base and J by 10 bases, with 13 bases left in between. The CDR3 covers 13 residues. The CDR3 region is CASSLGEGLSAFF. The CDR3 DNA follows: TGTGCCAGCAGTTTAGGAGAGGGCCTTTCAGCTTTCTTT.

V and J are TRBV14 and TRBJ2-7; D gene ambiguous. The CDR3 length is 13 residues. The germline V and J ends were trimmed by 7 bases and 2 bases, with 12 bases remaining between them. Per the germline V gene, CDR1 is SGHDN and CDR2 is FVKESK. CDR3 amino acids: CASNLKLPYEQYF. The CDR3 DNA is TGTGCCAGCAATCTAAAGTTACCCTACGAGCAGTACTTC.

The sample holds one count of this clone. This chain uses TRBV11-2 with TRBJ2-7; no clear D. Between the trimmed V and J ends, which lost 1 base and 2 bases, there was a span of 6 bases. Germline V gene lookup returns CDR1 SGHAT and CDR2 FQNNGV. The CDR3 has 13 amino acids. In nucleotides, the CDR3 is TGTGCCAGCAGCTTAGTAATTGCCTACGAGCAGTACTTC. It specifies CASSLVIAYEQYF. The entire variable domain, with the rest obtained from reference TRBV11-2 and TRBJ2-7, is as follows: EAGVAQSPRYKIIEKRQSVAFWCNPISGHATLYWYQQILGQGPKLLIQFQNNGVVDDSQLPKDRFSAERLKGVDSTLKIQPAKLEDSAVYLCASSLVIAYEQYFGPGTRLTVT.

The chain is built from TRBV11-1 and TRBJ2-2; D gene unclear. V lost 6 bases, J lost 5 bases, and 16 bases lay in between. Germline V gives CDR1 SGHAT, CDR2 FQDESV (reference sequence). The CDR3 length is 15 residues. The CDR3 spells CASRITRLETGELFF. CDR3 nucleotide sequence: TGTGCCAGCAGAATTACCCGACTTGAGACCGGGGAGCTGTTTTTT.

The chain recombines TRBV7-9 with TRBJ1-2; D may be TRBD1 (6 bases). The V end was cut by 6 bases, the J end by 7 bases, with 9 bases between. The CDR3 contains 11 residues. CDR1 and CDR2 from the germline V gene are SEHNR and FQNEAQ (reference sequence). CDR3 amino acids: CASSSGVGYTF. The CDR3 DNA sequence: TGTGCCAGCAGTTCAGGGGTTGGCTACACCTTC.

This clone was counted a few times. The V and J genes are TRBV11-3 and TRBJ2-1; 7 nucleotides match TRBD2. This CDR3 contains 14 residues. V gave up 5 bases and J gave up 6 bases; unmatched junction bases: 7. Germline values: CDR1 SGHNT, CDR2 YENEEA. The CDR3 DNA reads TGTGCCAGCAGCCGCGTGGGGGGGTCCAATGAGCAGTTCTTC. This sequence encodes CASSRVGGSNEQFF.

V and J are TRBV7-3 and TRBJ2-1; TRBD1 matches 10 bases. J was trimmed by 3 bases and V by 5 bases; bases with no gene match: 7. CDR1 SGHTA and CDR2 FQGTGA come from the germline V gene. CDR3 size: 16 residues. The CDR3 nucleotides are TGTGCCAGCAGCCTACGACAGGGGGCTTACTACAATGAGCAGTTCTTC. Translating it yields CASSLRQGAYYNEQFF.

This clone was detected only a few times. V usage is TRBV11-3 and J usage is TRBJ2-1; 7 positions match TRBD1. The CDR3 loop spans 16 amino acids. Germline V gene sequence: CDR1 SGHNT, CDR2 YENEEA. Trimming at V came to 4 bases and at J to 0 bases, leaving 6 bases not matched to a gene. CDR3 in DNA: TGTGCCAGCAGCTCCAGGGGGTTTAGCTCCTACAATGAGCAGTTCTTC. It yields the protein CASSSRGFSSYNEQFF.

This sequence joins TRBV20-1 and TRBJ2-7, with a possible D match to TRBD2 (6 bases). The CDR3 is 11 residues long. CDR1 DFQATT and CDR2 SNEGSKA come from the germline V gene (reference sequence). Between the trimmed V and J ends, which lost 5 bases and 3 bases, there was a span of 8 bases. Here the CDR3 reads CSAGTHYEQYF. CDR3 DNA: TGCAGTGCTGGGACTCACTACGAGCAGTACTTC.

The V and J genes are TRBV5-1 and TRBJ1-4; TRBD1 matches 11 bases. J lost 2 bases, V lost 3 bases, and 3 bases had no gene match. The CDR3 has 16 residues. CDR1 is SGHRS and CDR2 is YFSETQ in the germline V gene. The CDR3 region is CASSWGQGVTNEKLFF. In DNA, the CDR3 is TGCGCCAGCAGCTGGGGACAGGGGGTGACTAATGAAAAACTGTTTTTT.

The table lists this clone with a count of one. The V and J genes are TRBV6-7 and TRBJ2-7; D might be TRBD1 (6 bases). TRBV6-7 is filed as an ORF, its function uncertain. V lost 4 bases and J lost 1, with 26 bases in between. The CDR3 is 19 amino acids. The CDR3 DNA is TGTGCCAGCAGTTTTCTCCCTCCCCACAGGGTGAACTTATCCTACGAGCAGTACTTC. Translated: CASSFLPPHRVNLSYEQYF.

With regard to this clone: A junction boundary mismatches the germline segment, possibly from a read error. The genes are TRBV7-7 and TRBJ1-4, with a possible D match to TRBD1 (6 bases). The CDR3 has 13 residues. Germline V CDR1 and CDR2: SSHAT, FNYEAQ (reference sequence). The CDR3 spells CASSQGIGEKLFF. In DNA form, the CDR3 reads TGTGCTAGCAGCCAGGGGATAGGGGAAAAACTGTTTTTT.

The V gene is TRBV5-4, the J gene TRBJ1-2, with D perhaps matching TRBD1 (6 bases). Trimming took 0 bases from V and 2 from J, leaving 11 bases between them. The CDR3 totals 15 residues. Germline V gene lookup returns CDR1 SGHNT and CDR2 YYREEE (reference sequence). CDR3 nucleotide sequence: TGTGCCAGCAGCTTGGACCAGGGGCTCAACTATGGCTACACCTTC. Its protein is CASSLDQGLNYGYTF. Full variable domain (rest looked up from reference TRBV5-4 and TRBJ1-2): ETGVTQSPTHLIKTRGQQVTLRCSSQSGHNTVSWYQQALGQGPQFIFQYYREEENGRGNFPPRFSGLQFPNYSSELNVNALELDDSALYLCASSLDQGLNYGYTFGSGTRLTVV.

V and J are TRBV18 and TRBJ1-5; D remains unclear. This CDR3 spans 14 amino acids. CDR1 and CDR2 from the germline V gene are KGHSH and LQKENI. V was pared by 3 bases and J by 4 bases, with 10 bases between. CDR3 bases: TGTGCCAGCTCACCTTCGGTGTCTAATCAGCCCCAGCATTTT. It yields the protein CASSPSVSNQPQHF.

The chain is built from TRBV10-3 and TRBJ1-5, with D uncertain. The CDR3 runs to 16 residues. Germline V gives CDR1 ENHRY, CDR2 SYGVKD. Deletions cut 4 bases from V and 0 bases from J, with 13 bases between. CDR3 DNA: TGTGCCATCAGTGCGGTCAGCGGATATAGCAATCAGCCCCAGCATTTT. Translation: CAISAVSGYSNQPQHF.

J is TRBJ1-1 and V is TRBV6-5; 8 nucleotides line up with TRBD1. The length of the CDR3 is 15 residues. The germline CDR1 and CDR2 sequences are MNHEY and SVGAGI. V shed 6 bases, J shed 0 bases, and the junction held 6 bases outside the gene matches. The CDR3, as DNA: TGTGCCAGCAGAGACAGGGGAGCCGTGAACACTGAAGCTTTCTTT. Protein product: CASRDRGAVNTEAFF.

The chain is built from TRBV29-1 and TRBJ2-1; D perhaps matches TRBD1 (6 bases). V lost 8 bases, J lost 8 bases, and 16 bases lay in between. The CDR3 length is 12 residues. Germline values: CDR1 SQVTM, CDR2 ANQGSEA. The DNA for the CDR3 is TGCAGCACCCGGGACAATCGGGATGAGCAGTTCTTC. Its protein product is CSTRDNRDEQFF.

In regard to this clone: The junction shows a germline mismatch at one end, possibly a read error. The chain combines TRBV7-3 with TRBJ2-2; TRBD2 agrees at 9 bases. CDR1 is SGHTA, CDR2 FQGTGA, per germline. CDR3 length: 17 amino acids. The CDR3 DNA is TGTGCCAGCAGCCCCCCCAGCGGGGGGTTGGGCACCGAGGAGCTGTTTTTT. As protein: CASSPPSGGLGTEELFF.

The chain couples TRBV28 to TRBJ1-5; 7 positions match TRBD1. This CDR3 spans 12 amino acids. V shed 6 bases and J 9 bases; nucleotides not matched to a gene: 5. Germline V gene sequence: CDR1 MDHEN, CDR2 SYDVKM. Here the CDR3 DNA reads TGTGCCAGCAGGGACGCAGGGGGGCCCCAGCATTTT. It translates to CASRDAGGPQHF.